This TCR beta chain emerged from a study of T-cell memory formation after mild COVID-19. The study's findings and limits: Some clones that responded turned up in pre-infection memory, which suggests that cross-reactive memory joined in.

MiXCR was run by TCRdb on the 5' RACE reads, yielding one entry per CDR3 protein. This sample has some 440,000 distinct CDR3 sequences; 20% to 25% occur once, and the top ten carry 9.5% to 15%. The germline V and J ends were trimmed by 2 bases and 1 base, with 11 bases remaining between them. Germline V CDR1 and CDR2: SEHNR, FQNEAQ (reference sequence). This CDR3 region has 15 residues. Comments on this clonotype: Its antigen remains unidentified.

The receptor was isolated from an adult woman who had mild COVID-19 (a few samples of this study predate the infection). Cell type and time point are not known. This chain uses TRBV7-9 with TRBJ1-1; D not certain. Sequenced input: PBMCs or a T cell subset sorted from them (not recorded which). CDR3 loop: CASSLNEMTNTEAFF. Written as DNA, the CDR3 is TGTGCCAGCAGCTTAAATGAGATGACGAACACTGAAGCTTTCTTT.